The next 6 T cell receptor beta chains were all read from a single sample in a study of cytomegalovirus exposure and HLA in healthy donors. This PCR relied on a set of 60 Vbeta primers and 13 Jbeta primers. TCRdb's table, derived via immunoSEQ multiplex PCR, lists solely in-frame clones and lacks some. Counted here are some 180,000 clones, 65% to 85% occurring once; the ten biggest clones make up around 1.4%. Sequences were obtained from PBMCs. Every receptor here comes from a girl between 10 and 17 years old in good health and CMV-seropositive.

The chain combines TRBV14 with TRBJ1-1; D possibly corresponds to TRBD1 (6 bases). This CDR3 spans 16 amino acids. Deletions cut 6 bases from V and 1 base from J, with 18 bases between. Per germline, CDR1 SGHDN and CDR2 FVKESK. Here the CDR3 reads CASSYIRTGTNTEAFF. Written as DNA, the CDR3 is TGTGCCAGCAGTTACATAAGAACAGGGACGAACACTGAAGCTTTCTTT.

The chain is built from TRBV27 and TRBJ2-1; D is possibly TRBD2 (6 bases). V lost 4 bases and J lost 3, with 10 bases in between. The CDR3 is made up of 14 amino acids. CDR1 MNHEY and CDR2 SMNVEV come from the germline V gene (reference sequence). The CDR3 region has the DNA TGTGCCAGCAGTTGGCGGGGAATCTACAATGAGCAGTTCTTC. Protein sequence: CASSWRGIYNEQFF.

This chain links TRBV11-2 with TRBJ2-5, with 9 nucleotides matching TRBD2. CDR3 size: 15 residues. CDR1 and CDR2 (germline): SGHAT, FQNNGV. The junction had 8 bases not matched to a gene; V was cut back by 5 bases and J by 4 bases. The CDR3 loop is CASSPLLSGRETQYF. DNA for the CDR3: TGTGCCAGCAGCCCCCTTCTTAGCGGGAGAGAGACCCAGTACTTC.

This clone was seen a handful of times. The rearrangement links TRBV15 to TRBJ1-2; no firm D call. CDR3 length: 16 residues. The germline V gene has CDR1 LNHNV and CDR2 YYDKDF (reference sequence). V lost 0 bases and J 4 bases, leaving 15 bases between the germline ends. This CDR3 reads CATSRDLRSGGYGYTF. The CDR3 DNA is TGTGCCACCAGCAGAGATTTGAGGTCGGGAGGCTATGGCTACACCTTC.

This clone came up a few times. The rearrangement links TRBV6-4 to TRBJ2-1; 9 nucleotides line up with TRBD2. The CDR3 length is 17 residues. The V segment lost 0 bases and the J segment 5 bases; nucleotides outside the gene matches: 8. In germline, CDR1 is MRHNA, CDR2 SNTAGT. CDR3 sequence reads: CASSDSMREGRNNEQFF. CDR3 DNA sequence: TGTGCCAGCAGTGACTCAATGCGGGAGGGCCGAAACAATGAGCAGTTCTTC.

The chain couples TRBV5-4 to TRBJ2-7; maybe TRBD2 (5 bases). The length of the CDR3 is 14 residues. Germline lookup yields CDR1 SGHNT and CDR2 YYREEE (reference sequence). V was shortened by 4 bases and J by 2 bases, with 13 bases between the two germline ends. The CDR3 DNA sequence: TGTGCCAGCAGCCCCTCCAGGACTCCCTACGAGCAGTACTTC. This encodes CASSPSRTPYEQYF.